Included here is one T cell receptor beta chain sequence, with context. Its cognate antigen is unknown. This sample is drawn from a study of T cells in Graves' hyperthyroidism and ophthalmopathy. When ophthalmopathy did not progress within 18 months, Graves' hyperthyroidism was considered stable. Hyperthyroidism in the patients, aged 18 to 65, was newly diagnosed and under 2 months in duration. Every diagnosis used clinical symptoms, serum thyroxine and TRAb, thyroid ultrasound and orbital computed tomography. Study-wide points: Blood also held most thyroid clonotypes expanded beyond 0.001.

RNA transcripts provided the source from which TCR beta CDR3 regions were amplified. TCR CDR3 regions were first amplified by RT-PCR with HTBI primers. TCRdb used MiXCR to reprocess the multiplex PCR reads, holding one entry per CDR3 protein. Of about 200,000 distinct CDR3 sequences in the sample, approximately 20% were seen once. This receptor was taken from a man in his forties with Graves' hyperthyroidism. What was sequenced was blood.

CDR3 amino acids: CATSRGGVKTPLHF. As DNA, the CDR3 is TGTGCCACCAGCAGAGGGGGGGTAAAGACACCCCTCCACTTT. The chain links TRBV15 to TRBJ1-6, with D perhaps matching TRBD1 (5 bases). The CDR3 covers 14 residues. Germline CDR1 and CDR2: LNHNV and YYDKDF (reference sequence). V dropped 1 base and J dropped 11 bases, with 12 bases sitting between them.